This T cell receptor beta chain came from a study of blood T cell repertoires in COVID-19. As for the study in general: Samples taken during acute and convalescent COVID-19 were collected in the United States, Italy and Spain. Sources were T cells, B-cell-depleted T cells, or PBMCs; the material itself was cDNA or gDNA.

In regard to this clone: The same CDR3 can be traced to other DNA sequences in this sample.

V dropped 5 bases and J dropped 3; count of bases not matched to a gene: 5. The CDR3 extends over 15 amino acids. The germline gives CDR1 SEHNR, CDR2 FQNEAQ (reference sequence). Original analysis: How many nucleated cells were present was estimated from reference gene primer amplification. Using immunoSEQ multiplex PCR, the repertoire was profiled, and TCRdb retains in-frame clones only, with some absent. V and J calls and clone size are given by that table; D and trimming were obtained from the DNA. The sample contains about 120,000 clones, approximately 77% of which appear only once. The specimen sequenced was peripheral blood. This rearrangement joins TRBV7-9 to TRBJ2-5; TRBD2 matches 11 bases. This clonotype originated in a human donor in a cohort sampled during active COVID-19. The chain's CDR3 is CASSPGTSGEETQYF. The CDR3 DNA sequence: TGTGCCAGCAGCCCCGGGACTAGCGGAGAAGAGACCCAGTACTTC.